This section outlines one TCR beta chain sequence together with its context. Method: immunoSEQ multiplex PCR; TCRdb's copy keeps in-frame clones and lacks some. The repertoire holds some 28,000 clones, with more than 80% as singletons. The data stem from a study of T cell changes during pregnancy in multiple sclerosis. The origin of this receptor is a female donor with multiple sclerosis, enrolled in a pregnancy study. The specimen was CD4+ T cells from peripheral blood mononuclear cells, collected in the first trimester of pregnancy.

CDR3 in DNA: TGTGCCAGCAGTTACTCGTGGGGGAGGATGAACACTGAAGCTTTCTTT. Protein sequence: CASSYSWGRMNTEAFF. The chain is built from TRBV6-5 and TRBJ1-1; maybe TRBD1 (5 bases). CDR3 length: 16 amino acids. V lost 0 bases and J 0 bases, leaving 11 bases between the germline ends. The germline V gene encodes CDR1 MNHEY and CDR2 SVGAGI.